These 14 T cell receptor beta chains came from one sample sequenced in a study of CD8 T cells in ankylosing spondylitis (dated by TCRdb to 2017 to 2019). Preparation of the library involved 5' RACE. TCRdb names Illumina HiSeq 2500 as the instrument used. TCRdb's own reprocessing of the public reads used fastp at Q25 and MiXCR and kept productive beta chains. Each CDR3 protein appears once, grouped with its most common genes and DNA. In this sample the table shows 180,000 or so distinct CDR3 sequences, about 9.9% of which occur a single time. Of the sample, about 28% is held by the ten largest clones. Input material: blood, either unsorted or a sorted T cell fraction (not recorded which). Source of these receptors: a male donor with ankylosing spondylitis or in good health (not recorded which).

This clonotype has more than one count but fewer than ten. The J gene is TRBJ1-2, the V gene TRBV6-1, with TRBD1 matching over 10 bases. The CDR3 length is 16 residues. Trimming cost V 8 bases and J 7 bases; bases outside gene matches: 16. Germline CDR1 is MNHNS and CDR2 is SASEGT. The CDR3 DNA reads TGTGCCAGCGAACAACAACCGGGACAGGGGTTCGCTGGCTACACCTTC. Translated: CASEQQPGQGFAGYTF.

This clonotype has ten or more counts. The chain recombines TRBV2 with TRBJ2-7; possible D gene TRBD1, 7 bases. The germline gives CDR1 SNHLY, CDR2 FYNNEI. The V and J ends lost 3 bases and 6 bases respectively, with 15 bases between them. This CDR3 region has 14 residues. The CDR3 sequence: CASSESGGLGEQYF. The CDR3 nucleotides are TGTGCCAGCAGTGAGTCAGGGGGACTGGGCGAGCAGTACTTC.

The chain combines TRBV7-9 with TRBJ2-3; D remains ambiguous. Deletions cut 0 bases from V and 3 bases from J, with 7 bases between. Germline V CDR1 and CDR2: SEHNR, FQNEAQ (reference sequence). This CDR3 comprises 14 residues. The CDR3 nucleotides are TGTGCCAGCAGCTTAGCGGAGAGAACAGATACGCAGTATTTT. This sequence encodes CASSLAERTDTQYF.

The table lists this clonotype with many counts. This rearrangement joins TRBV9 to TRBJ1-3, with D unclear. The CDR3 sequence is 14 residues long. Germline CDR1 reads SGDLS; CDR2 reads YYNGEE. The V end was cut by 0 bases, the J end by 5 bases, with 9 bases between. As DNA, the CDR3 is TGTGCCAGCAGCGTAGACCATGACCGAAACACCATATATTTT. Translation: CASSVDHDRNTIYF.

The DNA for the CDR3 is TGTGCCAGCAGTTGGCGGGGGGGGCAGGAGACCCAGTACTTC. It yields the protein CASSWRGGQETQYF. This chain connects TRBV12-3 or TRBV12-4 to TRBJ2-5; TRBD2 matches 9 bases. Trimming took 4 bases from V and 5 from J; bases not matched to a gene: 5. This CDR3 has 14 amino acids.

The J gene is TRBJ2-1, the V gene TRBV24-1; 9 bases fit TRBD1. The trim removed 4 bases at V and 10 bases at J, leaving 10 bases unmatched. Germline V gene sequence: CDR1 KGHDR, CDR2 SFDVKD. The CDR3 is made up of 15 amino acids. CDR3 sequence: CATSEGQGELREQFF. The CDR3 DNA sequence: TGTGCCACCAGTGAGGGACAGGGAGAATTACGGGAGCAGTTCTTC.

The chain uses TRBV6-1 and TRBJ2-5; D might be TRBD2 (5 bases). CDR1 and CDR2 (germline): MNHNS, SASEGT. The CDR3 is 16 amino acids. V gave up 6 bases and J gave up 7 bases, with 24 bases separating them. The CDR3 bases are TGTGCCAGCAGCCGGCTAGGGAGTACGGGGTTTGGGACCCAGTACTTC. Protein: CASSRLGSTGFGTQYF.

This clonotype was observed many times. V is TRBV20-1 and J is TRBJ2-3, with a weak D call TRBD2 (7 bases). The CDR3 length is 16 residues. V gave up 3 bases and J gave up 3 bases, with 19 bases separating them. CDR1 and CDR2 (germline): DFQATT, SNEGSKA (reference sequence). CDR3 DNA: TGCAGTGCTAGCCCCCGAGGGGGGGCTGGGACAGATACGCAGTATTTT. Residues: CSASPRGGAGTDTQYF.

The chain combines TRBV12-3 or TRBV12-4 with TRBJ1-5, with D possibly TRBD1 on 5 matching bases. This CDR3 has 14 amino acids. V lost 4 bases and J lost 2, with 9 bases in between. The CDR3 spells CASSSQGGNQPQHF. For the CDR3, the DNA is TGTGCCAGCAGTTCTCAGGGAGGCAATCAGCCCCAGCATTTT.

This clonotype was counted ten times or more. The chain couples TRBV6-2 or TRBV6-3 to TRBJ1-6; 8 bases agree with TRBD1. Germline loops: CDR1 MNHEY, CDR2 SVGEGT. V trimming: 6 bases; J trimming: 7 bases; junction bases outside the gene matches: 5. There are 14 residues in the CDR3. CDR3 amino acids: CASSPRTGNSPLHF. In nucleotides, the CDR3 is TGTGCCAGCAGCCCTCGGACAGGGAATTCACCCCTCCACTTT.

The V call is TRBV12-3 or TRBV12-4, the J call TRBJ2-1; D is ambiguous. The CDR3 is 11 amino acids. Trimming took off 6 bases at V and 11 bases at J, with 11 bases between the two ends. Here the CDR3 DNA reads TGTGCCAGCAGCCCGGGTAGTAAGCAGTTCTTC. Translation: CASSPGSKQFF.

This clonotype was counted many times. This sequence joins TRBV21-1 and TRBJ2-1; the DNA was not used to check the table's D call, TRBD2. TRBV21-1 is a pseudogene segment. The CDR3 covers 17 residues. The CDR3 bases are TGTGCCAGCAGCAAAAACCTAGCGGGAGCCTTCACCAATGAGCAGTTCTTC. It encodes CASSKNLAGAFTNEQFF.

Comments on this clonotype: This clone may be a read error of a much larger clone one base away. The chain uses TRBV12-3 or TRBV12-4 and TRBJ2-2, with TRBD2 as a possible D gene (6 bases). This CDR3 has 14 amino acids. The CDR3 reads CASSLGGAAGKLFF. Here the CDR3 DNA reads TGTGCCAGCAGTCTCGGAGGGGCGGCCGGGAAGCTGTTTTTT.

This clonotype occurred many times. The chain has TRBV6-5 and TRBJ2-7, with no clear D. Germline assignment: CDR1 MNHEY and CDR2 SVGAGI. CDR3 size: 16 residues. Deletions cut 3 bases from V and 0 bases from J, with 15 bases between. CDR3 coding DNA: TGTGCCAGCAGTTATGTCATGGGCACAGCCTCCTACGAGCAGTACTTC. Translating gives CASSYVMGTASYEQYF.